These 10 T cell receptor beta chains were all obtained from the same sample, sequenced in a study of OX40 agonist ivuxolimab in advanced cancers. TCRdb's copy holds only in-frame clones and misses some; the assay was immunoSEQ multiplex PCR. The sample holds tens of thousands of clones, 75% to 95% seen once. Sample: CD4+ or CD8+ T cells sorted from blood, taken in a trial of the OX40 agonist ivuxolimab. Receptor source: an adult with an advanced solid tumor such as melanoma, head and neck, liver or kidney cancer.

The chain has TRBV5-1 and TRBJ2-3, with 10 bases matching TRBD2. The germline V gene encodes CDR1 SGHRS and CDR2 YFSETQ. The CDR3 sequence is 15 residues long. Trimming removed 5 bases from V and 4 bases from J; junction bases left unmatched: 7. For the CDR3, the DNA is TGCGCCAGCAGTTTTAGCGGGAGGTCGGCAGATACGCAGTATTTT. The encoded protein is CASSFSGRSADTQYF.

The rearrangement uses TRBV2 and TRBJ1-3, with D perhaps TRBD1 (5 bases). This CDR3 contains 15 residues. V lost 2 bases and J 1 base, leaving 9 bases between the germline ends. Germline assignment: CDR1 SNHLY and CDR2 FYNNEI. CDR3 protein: CASSEQGSSGNTIYF. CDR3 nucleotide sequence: TGTGCCAGCAGTGAACAGGGTAGTTCTGGAAACACCATATATTTT.

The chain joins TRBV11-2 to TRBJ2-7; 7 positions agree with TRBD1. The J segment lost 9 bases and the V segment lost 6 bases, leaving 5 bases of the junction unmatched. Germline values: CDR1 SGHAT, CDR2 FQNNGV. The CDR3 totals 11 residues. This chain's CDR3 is CASRLNRGQYF. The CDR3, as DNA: TGTGCCAGCAGACTTAACAGGGGGCAGTACTTC.

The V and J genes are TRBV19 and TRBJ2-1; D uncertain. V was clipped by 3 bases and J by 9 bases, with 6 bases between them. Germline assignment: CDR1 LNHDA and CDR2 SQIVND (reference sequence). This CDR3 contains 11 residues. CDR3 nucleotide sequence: TGTGCCAGTAGTATGCGGCTTGAGCAGTTCTTC. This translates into CASSMRLEQFF.

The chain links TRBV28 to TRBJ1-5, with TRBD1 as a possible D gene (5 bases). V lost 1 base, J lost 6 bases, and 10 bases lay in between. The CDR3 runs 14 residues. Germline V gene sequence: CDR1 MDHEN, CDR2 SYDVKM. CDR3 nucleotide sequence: TGTGCCAGCAGTTTATTCAGGGATGGTCAGCCCCAGCATTTT. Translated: CASSLFRDGQPQHF.

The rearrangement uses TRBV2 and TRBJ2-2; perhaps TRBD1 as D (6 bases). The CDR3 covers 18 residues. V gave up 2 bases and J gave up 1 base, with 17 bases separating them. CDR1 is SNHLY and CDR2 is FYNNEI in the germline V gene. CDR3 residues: CASSETLSRGRNTGELFF. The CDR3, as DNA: TGTGCCAGCAGTGAAACTCTTAGCAGGGGCCGGAACACCGGGGAGCTGTTTTTT.

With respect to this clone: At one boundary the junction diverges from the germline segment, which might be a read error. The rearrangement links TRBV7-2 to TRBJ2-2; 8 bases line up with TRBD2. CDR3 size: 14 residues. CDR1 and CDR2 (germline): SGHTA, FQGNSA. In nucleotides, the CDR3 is TGTGCCAGCAGCTTGGAACTAGCGGTGGGGGAGTTGTTTTTT. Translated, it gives CASSLELAVGELFF.

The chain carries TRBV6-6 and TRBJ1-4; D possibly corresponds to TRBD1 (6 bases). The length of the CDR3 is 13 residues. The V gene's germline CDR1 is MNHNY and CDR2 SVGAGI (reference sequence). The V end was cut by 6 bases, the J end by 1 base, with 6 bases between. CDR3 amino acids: CASRGGTNEKLFF. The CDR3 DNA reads TGTGCCAGCAGAGGGGGAACTAATGAAAAACTGTTTTTT.

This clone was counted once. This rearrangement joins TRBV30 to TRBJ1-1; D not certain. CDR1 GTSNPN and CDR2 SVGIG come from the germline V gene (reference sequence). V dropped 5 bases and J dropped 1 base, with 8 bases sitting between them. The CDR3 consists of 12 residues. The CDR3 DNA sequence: TGTGCCTGGCGGCCGACGAACACTGAAGCTTTCTTT. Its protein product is CAWRPTNTEAFF.

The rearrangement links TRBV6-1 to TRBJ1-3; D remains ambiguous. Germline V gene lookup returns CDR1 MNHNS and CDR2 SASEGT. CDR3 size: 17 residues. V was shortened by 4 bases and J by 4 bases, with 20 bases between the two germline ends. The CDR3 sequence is CASSGSVGSSFGNTIYF. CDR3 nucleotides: TGTGCCAGCAGTGGTTCTGTGGGGTCTAGTTTCGGAAACACCATATATTTT.